This TCR beta chain was identified during a study of technical replicates of blood from a few donors. V dropped 4 bases and J dropped 3; count of bases not matched to a gene: 6. CDR1 and CDR2 (germline): SGHRS, YFSETQ. There are 14 residues in the CDR3. Generated by immunoSEQ multiplex PCR, the TCRdb table keeps only in-frame clones and is missing some. The sample holds about 84,000 clones, roughly 93% seen once. The receptor was derived from a human donor in good health. V and J are TRBV5-1 and TRBJ1-1; 7 bases align to TRBD1. Sequenced sample: T cells isolated from PBMCs. The CDR3 DNA is TGCGCCAGCAGCCGAGAGACAGGGTACACTGAAGCTTTCTTT. Residues: CASSRETGYTEAFF.